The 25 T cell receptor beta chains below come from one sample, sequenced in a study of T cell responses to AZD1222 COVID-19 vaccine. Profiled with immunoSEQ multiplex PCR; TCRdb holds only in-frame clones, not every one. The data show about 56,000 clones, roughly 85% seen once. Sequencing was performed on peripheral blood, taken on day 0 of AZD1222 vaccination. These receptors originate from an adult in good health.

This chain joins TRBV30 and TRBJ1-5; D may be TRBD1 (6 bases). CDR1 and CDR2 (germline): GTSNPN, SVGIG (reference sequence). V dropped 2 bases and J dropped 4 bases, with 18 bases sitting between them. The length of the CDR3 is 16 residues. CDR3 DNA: TGTGCCTGGAGTTCTTCCGGCAGGGGAAGTAATCAGCCCCAGCATTTT. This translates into CAWSSSGRGSNQPQHF.

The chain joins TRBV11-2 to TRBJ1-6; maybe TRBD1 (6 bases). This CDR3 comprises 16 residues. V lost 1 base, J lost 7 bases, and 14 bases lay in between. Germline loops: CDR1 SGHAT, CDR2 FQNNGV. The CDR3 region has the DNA TGTGCCAGCAGCTTAGTAAGCGGACAGACAAATTCACCCCTCCACTTT. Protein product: CASSLVSGQTNSPLHF.

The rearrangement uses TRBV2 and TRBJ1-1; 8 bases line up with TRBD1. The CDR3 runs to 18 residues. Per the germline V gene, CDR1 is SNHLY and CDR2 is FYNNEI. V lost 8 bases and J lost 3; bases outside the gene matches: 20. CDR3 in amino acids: CASSAGRNIQGGDTEAFF. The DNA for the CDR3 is TGTGCCAGCTCTGCGGGGAGAAATATACAGGGGGGAGACACTGAAGCTTTCTTT.

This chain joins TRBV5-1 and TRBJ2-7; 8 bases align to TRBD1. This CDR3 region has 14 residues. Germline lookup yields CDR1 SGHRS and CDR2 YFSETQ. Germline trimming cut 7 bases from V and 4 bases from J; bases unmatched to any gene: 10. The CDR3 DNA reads TGCGCCAGCGGCCAAGGACAGGGAGATTACGAGCAGTACTTC. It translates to CASGQGQGDYEQYF.

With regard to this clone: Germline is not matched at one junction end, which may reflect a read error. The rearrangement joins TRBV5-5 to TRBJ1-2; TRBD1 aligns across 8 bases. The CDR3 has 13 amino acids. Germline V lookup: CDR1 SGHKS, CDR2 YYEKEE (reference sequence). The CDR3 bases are TGTGCCAGCAGCTTTTCACCGGGACAGGAGCCCGATTTC. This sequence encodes CASSFSPGQEPDF.

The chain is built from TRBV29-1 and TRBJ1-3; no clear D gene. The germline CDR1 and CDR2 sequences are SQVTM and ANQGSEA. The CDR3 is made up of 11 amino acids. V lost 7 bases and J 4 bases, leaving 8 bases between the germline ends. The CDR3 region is CSAMVGNTIYF. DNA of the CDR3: TGCAGCGCGATGGTCGGAAACACCATATATTTT.

The CDR3 coding sequence is TGTGCCAGCAGCCTCCTACAAAGACAGGGAATGAACACTGAAGCTTTCTTT. The encoded protein is CASSLLQRQGMNTEAFF. The chain has TRBV7-8 and TRBJ1-1, with 7 bases lining up with TRBD1. V trimming: 5 bases; J trimming: 0 bases; junction bases outside the gene matches: 12. Germline V gene sequence: CDR1 SGHVS, CDR2 FQNEAQ. The CDR3 spans 17 residues.

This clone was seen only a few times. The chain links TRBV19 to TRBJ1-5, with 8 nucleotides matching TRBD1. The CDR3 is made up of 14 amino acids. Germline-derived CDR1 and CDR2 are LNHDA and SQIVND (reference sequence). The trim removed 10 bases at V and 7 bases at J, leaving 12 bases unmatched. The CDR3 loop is CATRTGGVNQPQHF. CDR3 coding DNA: TGTGCCACTAGAACAGGGGGAGTGAACCAGCCCCAGCATTTT.

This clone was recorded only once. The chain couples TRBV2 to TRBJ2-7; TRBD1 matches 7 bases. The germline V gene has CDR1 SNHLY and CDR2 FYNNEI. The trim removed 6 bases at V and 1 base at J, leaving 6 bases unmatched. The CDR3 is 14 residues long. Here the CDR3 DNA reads TGTGCCAGCAGGACCCGACAGGGATCCTACGAGCAGTACTTC. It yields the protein CASRTRQGSYEQYF.

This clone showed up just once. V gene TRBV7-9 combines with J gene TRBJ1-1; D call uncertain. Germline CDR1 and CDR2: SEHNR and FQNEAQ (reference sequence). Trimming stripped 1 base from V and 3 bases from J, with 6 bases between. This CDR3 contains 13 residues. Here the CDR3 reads CASSLGPDTEAFF. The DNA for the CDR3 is TGTGCCAGCAGCTTAGGACCGGACACTGAAGCTTTCTTT.

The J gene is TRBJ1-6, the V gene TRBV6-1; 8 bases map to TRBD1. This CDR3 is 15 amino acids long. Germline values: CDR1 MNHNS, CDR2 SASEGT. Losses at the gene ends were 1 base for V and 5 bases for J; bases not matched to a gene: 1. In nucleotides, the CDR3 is TGTGCCAGCAGTGAAGGGACAGGGAATAATTCACCCCTCCACTTT. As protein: CASSEGTGNNSPLHF.

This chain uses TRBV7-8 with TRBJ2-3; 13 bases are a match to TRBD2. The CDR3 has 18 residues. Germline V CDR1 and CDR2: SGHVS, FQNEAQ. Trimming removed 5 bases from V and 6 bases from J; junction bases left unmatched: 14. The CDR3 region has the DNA TGTGCCAGCAGCATACTGACTAGCGGGGGGCTTCTCTCCGATACGCAGTATTTT. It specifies CASSILTSGGLLSDTQYF.

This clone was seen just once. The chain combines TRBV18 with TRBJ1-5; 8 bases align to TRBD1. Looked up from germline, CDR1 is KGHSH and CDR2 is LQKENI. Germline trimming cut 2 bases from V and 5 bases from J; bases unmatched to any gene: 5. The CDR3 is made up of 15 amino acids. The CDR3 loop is CASSPYTGGDQPQHF. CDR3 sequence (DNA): TGTGCCAGCTCACCATATACAGGGGGGGATCAGCCCCAGCATTTT. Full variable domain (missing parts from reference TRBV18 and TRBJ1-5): NAGVMQNPRHLVRRRGQEARLRCSPMKGHSHVYWYRQLPEEGLKFMVYLQKENIIDESGMPKERFSAEFPKEGPSILRIQQVVRGDSAAYFCASSPYTGGDQPQHFGDGTRLSIL.

CDR3 sequence: CASSRVNTEAFF. The CDR3 bases are TGTGCCAGCAGTAGGGTGAACACTGAAGCTTTCTTT. The chain is built from TRBV6-5 and TRBJ1-1, with D uncertain. There are 12 residues in the CDR3. Trimming cost V 5 bases and J 0 bases, with 4 bases left between them. Germline CDR1 is MNHEY and CDR2 is SVGAGI.

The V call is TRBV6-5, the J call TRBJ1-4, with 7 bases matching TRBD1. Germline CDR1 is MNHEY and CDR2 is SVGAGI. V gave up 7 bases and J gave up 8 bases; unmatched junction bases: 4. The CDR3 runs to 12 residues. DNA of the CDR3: TGTGCCAGCAACAGGGGATACGAAAAACTGTTTTTT. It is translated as CASNRGYEKLFF.

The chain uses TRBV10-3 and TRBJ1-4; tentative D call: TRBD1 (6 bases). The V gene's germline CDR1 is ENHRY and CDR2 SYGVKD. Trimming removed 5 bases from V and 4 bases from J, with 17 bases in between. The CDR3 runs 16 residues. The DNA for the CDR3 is TGTGCCATCAGTAAACAGGGTCCTATGGATAATGAAAAACTGTTTTTT. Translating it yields CAISKQGPMDNEKLFF.

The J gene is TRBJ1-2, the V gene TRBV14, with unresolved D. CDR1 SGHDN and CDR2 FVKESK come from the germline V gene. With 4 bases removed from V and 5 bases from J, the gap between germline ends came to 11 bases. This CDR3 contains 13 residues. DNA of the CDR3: TGTGCCAGCAGCCCCCATGAGCGATATGGCTACACCTTC. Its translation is CASSPHERYGYTF.

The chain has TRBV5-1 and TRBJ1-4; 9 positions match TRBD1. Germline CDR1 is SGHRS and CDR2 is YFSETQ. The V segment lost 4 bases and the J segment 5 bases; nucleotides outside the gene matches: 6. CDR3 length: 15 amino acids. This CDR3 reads CASSQRQGENEKLFF. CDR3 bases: TGCGCCAGCAGCCAACGACAGGGGGAAAATGAAAAACTGTTTTTT.

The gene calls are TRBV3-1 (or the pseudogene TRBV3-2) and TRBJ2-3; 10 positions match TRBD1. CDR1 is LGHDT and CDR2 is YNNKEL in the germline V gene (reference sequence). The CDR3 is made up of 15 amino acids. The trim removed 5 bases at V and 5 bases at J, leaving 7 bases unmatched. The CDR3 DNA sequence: TGTGCCAGCAGCAGACGGACAGGGGGGATAGATACGCAGTATTTT. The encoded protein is CASSRRTGGIDTQYF.

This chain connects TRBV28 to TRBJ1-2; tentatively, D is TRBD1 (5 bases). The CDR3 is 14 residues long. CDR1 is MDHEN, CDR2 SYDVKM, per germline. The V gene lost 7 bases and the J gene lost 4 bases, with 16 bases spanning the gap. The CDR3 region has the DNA TGTGCCAGCAAAGGAGAGGGGCTCGGCTATGGCTACACCTTC. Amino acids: CASKGEGLGYGYTF.

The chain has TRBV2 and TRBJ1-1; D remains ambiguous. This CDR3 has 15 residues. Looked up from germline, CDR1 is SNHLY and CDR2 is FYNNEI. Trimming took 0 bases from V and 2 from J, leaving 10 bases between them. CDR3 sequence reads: CASSEARASNTEAFF. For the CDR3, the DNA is TGTGCCAGCAGTGAAGCCCGGGCGAGCAACACTGAAGCTTTCTTT.

The CDR3, as DNA: TGTGCCAGCAGAAGAAGACAAGCCTCCCACTCCTACGAGCAGTACTTC. It codes for CASRRRQASHSYEQYF. V gene TRBV27 combines with J gene TRBJ2-7, with no clear D. Germline lookup yields CDR1 MNHEY and CDR2 SMNVEV (reference sequence). This CDR3 has 16 residues. Between the trimmed V and J ends, which lost 6 bases and 0 bases, there was a span of 18 bases.

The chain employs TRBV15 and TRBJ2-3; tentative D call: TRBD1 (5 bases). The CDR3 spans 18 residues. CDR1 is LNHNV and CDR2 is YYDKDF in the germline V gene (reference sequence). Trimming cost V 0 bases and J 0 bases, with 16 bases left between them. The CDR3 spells CATSRDVQGISSTDTQYF. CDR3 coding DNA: TGTGCCACCAGCAGAGATGTGCAGGGAATCTCTAGCACAGATACGCAGTATTTT.

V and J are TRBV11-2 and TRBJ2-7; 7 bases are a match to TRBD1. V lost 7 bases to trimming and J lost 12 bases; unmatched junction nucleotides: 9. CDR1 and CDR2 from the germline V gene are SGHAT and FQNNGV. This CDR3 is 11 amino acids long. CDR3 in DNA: TGTGCCAGCACCGAGACAGGGAAGGCGTACTTC. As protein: CASTETGKAYF.

This CDR3 is CASSRTSPYEQYF. CDR3 sequence (DNA): TGTGCCAGTAGTCGGACGTCTCCCTACGAGCAGTACTTC. The chain joins TRBV19 to TRBJ2-7; D unresolved. The CDR3 spans 13 residues. The ends were cut back, 5 bases at V and 2 bases at J, with 10 bases in the middle. CDR1 LNHDA and CDR2 SQIVND come from the germline V gene (reference sequence).